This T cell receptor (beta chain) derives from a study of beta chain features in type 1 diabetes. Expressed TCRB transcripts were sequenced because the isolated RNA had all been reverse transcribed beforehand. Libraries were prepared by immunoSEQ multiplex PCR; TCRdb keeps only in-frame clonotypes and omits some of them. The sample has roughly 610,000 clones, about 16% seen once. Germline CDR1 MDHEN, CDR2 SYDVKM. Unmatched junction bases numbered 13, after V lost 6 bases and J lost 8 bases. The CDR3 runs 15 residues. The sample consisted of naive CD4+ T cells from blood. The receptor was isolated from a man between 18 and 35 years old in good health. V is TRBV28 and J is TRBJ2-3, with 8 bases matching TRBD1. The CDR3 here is CASRYQGARLATQYF. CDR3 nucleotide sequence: TGTGCCAGCAGATATCAGGGGGCACGGCTAGCTACGCAGTATTTT.